This T cell receptor (beta chain) is from a study of blood T cell repertoires in COVID-19. CDR1 and CDR2 (germline): MNHEY, SVGEGT. This CDR3 is 15 amino acids long. With V trimmed by 4 bases and J by 4 bases, 5 bases remained unmatched. Libraries were prepared by immunoSEQ multiplex PCR; TCRdb keeps only in-frame clonotypes and omits some of them. Seen here are around 260,000 clones, approximately 89% observed once, and the top ten hold 2% to 2.5%. The table lists this clone with a count of one. J is TRBJ2-1 and V is TRBV6-2 or TRBV6-3; 9 positions match TRBD2. The material sequenced was peripheral blood. The receptor comes from a woman aged 45-65 years with acute or convalescent COVID-19. CDR3 residues: CASSSSGIVYNEQFF. The DNA for the CDR3 is TGTGCCAGCAGTTCTAGCGGGATAGTATACAATGAGCAGTTCTTC.